The clone carrying this TCR beta chain came up once. Antigen: not known. This sample was taken from a study of CD8+ T cells in alopecia areata. On the study more broadly: The study gave treated patients oral tofacitinib at 5 to 10 mg twice daily. Tofacitinib was given for 6 to 18 months, then stopped for 6 months. Notes on the study in general: Alopecia totalis/universalis scalp especially showed more expanded CD8+ clones than normal scalp.

RNA extraction and reverse transcription yielded cDNA as sequencing template. Profiled with immunoSEQ multiplex PCR; TCRdb holds only in-frame clones, not every one. The table records 150,000 or so clones, roughly 48% of them present only once. The CDR3 runs 18 residues. Losses at the gene ends were 2 bases for V and 0 bases for J; bases not matched to a gene: 4. In germline, CDR1 is MGHRA, CDR2 YSYEKL. Peripheral blood, together with lesional scalp punch biopsies, was collected from alopecia areata patients. The chain uses TRBV4-1 and TRBJ2-2, with 12 bases aligning to TRBD2. Sequencing input: CD4+ T cells sorted from blood. This TCR derives from a human donor with alopecia areata. The CDR3 protein is CASSQQTSGRANTGELFF. The CDR3 nucleotides are TGCGCCAGCAGCCAACAGACTAGCGGGAGAGCGAACACCGGGGAGCTGTTTTTT.